This TCR beta chain originates from a study of blood T cell repertoires in COVID-19. About the study: From the United States, Italy and Spain came samples of acute and convalescent COVID-19. T cells, B-cell-depleted T cells, or PBMCs supplied cDNA or gDNA.

Authors' analysis steps: Scientists estimated how many nucleated cells there were by amplifying reference gene primers. Sequenced by immunoSEQ multiplex PCR; TCRdb stores in-frame clones only, minus some. The V and J calls and the clone size are those of that table, but D and trimming were determined from the DNA. The data hold about 260,000 clones, with approximately 90% observed a single time. The V end was cut by 2 bases, the J end by 8 bases, with 15 bases between. Per the germline V gene, CDR1 is MNHEY and CDR2 is SVGAGI. This CDR3 is 14 amino acids long. The clonotype originates from a man aged 55 to 70 who had recovered from COVID-19. This chain uses TRBV6-5 with TRBJ1-2; D might be TRBD1 (5 bases). Sequenced material: peripheral blood. CDR3 in DNA: TGTGCCAGCAGTTACGGGGGAGGAGGGCGAGGCTACACCTTC. Translating it yields CASSYGGGGRGYTF.